This T cell receptor (beta chain) came from a study of CD8 T cells in ankylosing spondylitis. Findings of the study overall: Apparently characteristic of ankylosing spondylitis blood was a TCR beta motif (about eight highly homologous variants). Significant enrichment of disease-linked clones was reported in matched ankylosing spondylitis synovial fluid. Earlier authors reported some of these motif variants in reactive arthritis synovial fluid and blood.

Each CDR3 protein gets one entry after TCRdb re-called the 5' RACE reads with MiXCR. This repertoire shows tens of thousands of distinct CDR3 sequences, approximately 5.3% found once; its top ten account for about 2.2%. Germline CDR1 and CDR2: MNHNY and SVGAGI (reference sequence). This CDR3 has 12 residues. Trimming shortened V by 5 bases and J by 4 bases, and 6 bases separated the two germline ends. This clonotype was recorded many times. As yet, its antigen is unknown. The rearrangement links TRBV6-6 to TRBJ1-3, with D possibly being TRBD1 (5 bases). Sequencing input: blood, either unsorted or a sorted T cell fraction (not recorded which). This TCR came from a male donor with ankylosing spondylitis or in good health (not recorded which). The CDR3 region has the DNA TGTGCCAGCAGTCCAGGGGGAAACACCATATATTTT. Protein: CASSPGGNTIYF.